This TCR beta chain was found in a study of T-cell memory formation after mild COVID-19. The CDR3 loop spans 16 amino acids. TCRdb reanalysed the 5' RACE reads using MiXCR and keeps one entry per CDR3 protein. This sample has 35,000 to 45,000 distinct CDR3 sequences, with 6% to 8% found just once. In this sample, this clonotype turned up many times. The source is a man aged 18 to 35 who had mild COVID-19 (a few samples of this study predate the infection). Cell type and time point are not known. Sequencing used PBMCs or a T cell subset sorted from them (not recorded which). V usage is TRBV21-1 and J usage is TRBJ2-7; the DNA was not used to check the table's D call, TRBD1. TRBV21-1 is termed a pseudogene. CDR3 sequence: CASSKALGDRAHEQYV. The CDR3 DNA is TGTGCCAGCAGCAAAGCGCTTGGGGACAGGGCGCACGAGCAGTACGTC.